These 24 T cell receptor beta chains share one sample of origin, sequenced in a study of blood T cells in healthy people across ages (dated by TCRdb to the mid-2010s). The method was 5' RACE. Instrument on record: Illumina HiSeq 2500. The second PCR ran for roughly 7 to 12 cycles and used a J-beta primer mix along with a sample-barcoded 5' primer. TCRdb redid the processing of the public reads, applying fastp at Q25 and MiXCR, and retained in-frame beta chains. Merged by CDR3 protein, the rows form single entries marked with the most common genes and DNA. This sample lists about 680,000 distinct CDR3 sequences; around 48% were detected once. Roughly 30% of the sample rests with the top ten. Sequencing was carried out using blood. These receptors were taken from a woman aged 55 to 70 in good health.

The chain combines TRBV6-5 with TRBJ2-5, with TRBD2 matching over 10 bases. In germline, CDR1 is MNHEY, CDR2 SVGAGI. With 1 base clipped from V and 11 bases from J, the junction kept 10 bases outside the gene matches. There are 15 residues in the CDR3. The CDR3 loop is CASSYLASGSDEQYF. Written as DNA, the CDR3 is TGTGCCAGCAGTTACTTGGCTAGCGGGAGCGATGAGCAGTACTTC.

The chain joins TRBV7-3 to TRBJ2-2; a possible D gene is TRBD1 (6 bases). The germline V gene encodes CDR1 SGHTA and CDR2 FQGTGA. Trimming stripped 4 bases from V and 1 base from J, with 7 bases between. This CDR3 comprises 14 residues. As DNA, the CDR3 is TGTGCCAGCAGCTCGGGACAGAACACCGGGGAGCTGTTTTTT. This codes for CASSSGQNTGELFF.

The table lists this clonotype with a few counts. The V gene is TRBV28, the J gene TRBJ2-1; 8 bases fit TRBD2. V lost 3 bases and J lost 3; bases outside the gene matches: 7. Germline CDR1 is MDHEN and CDR2 is SYDVKM. This CDR3 region has 16 residues. This CDR3 is CASSFLAGRGYNEQFF. Written as DNA, the CDR3 is TGTGCCAGCAGTTTCTTAGCGGGAAGAGGCTACAATGAGCAGTTCTTC. The entire variable domain, with the rest obtained from reference TRBV28 and TRBJ2-1, is as follows: DVKVTQSSRYLVKRTGEKVFLECVQDMDHENMFWYRQDPGLGLRLIYFSYDVKMKEKGDIPEGYSVSREKKERFSLILESASTNQTSMYLCASSFLAGRGYNEQFFGPGTRLTVL.

The gene calls are TRBV14 and TRBJ1-6; no firm D call. This CDR3 is built from 19 residues. Looked up from germline, CDR1 is SGHDN and CDR2 is FVKESK. V shed 5 bases and J shed 0 bases, with 20 bases lying between them. The CDR3 protein is CASSSSSGAGSSYNSPLHF. The CDR3, as DNA: TGTGCCAGCAGCTCTTCCTCCGGAGCGGGGAGCTCCTATAATTCACCCCTCCACTTT.

The chain carries TRBV7-2 and TRBJ2-7; the match to TRBD1 covers 9 bases. V lost 4 bases to trimming and J lost 7 bases; unmatched junction nucleotides: 14. Germline V CDR1 and CDR2: SGHTA, FQGNSA. CDR3 length: 16 amino acids. The CDR3 nucleotides are TGTGCCAGCAGCTACCCGACAGGGGGTATTAACAATGAGCAGTACTTC. Protein: CASSYPTGGINNEQYF.

The chain has TRBV28 and TRBJ2-4; tentatively, D is TRBD2 (5 bases). V lost 11 bases and J 6 bases, leaving 20 bases between the germline ends. Germline V gene data show CDR1 as MDHEN and CDR2 as SYDVKM. The length of the CDR3 is 14 residues. CDR3 DNA sequence: TGTGCCGTTGAGGGAGCCATCCCCTTAAACATTCAGTACTTC. Translating gives CAVEGAIPLNIQYF.

J is TRBJ2-7 and V is TRBV5-1; D gene ambiguous. V was clipped by 5 bases and J by 0 bases, with 12 bases between them. CDR3 size: 14 residues. The germline gives CDR1 SGHRS, CDR2 YFSETQ. In nucleotides, the CDR3 is TGCGCCAGCAGGAAGACTCGAATCTCCTACGAGCAGTACTTC. It specifies CASRKTRISYEQYF. Looking up the rest from reference TRBV5-1 and TRBJ2-7 gives the full variable domain: KAGVTQTPRYLIKTRGQQVTLSCSPISGHRSVSWYQQTPGQGLQFLFEYFSETQRNKGNFPGRFSGRQFSNSRSEMNVSTLELGDSALYLCASRKTRISYEQYFGPGTRLTVT.

The chain couples TRBV27 to TRBJ2-7, with D possibly TRBD1 on 6 matching bases. The CDR3 covers 13 residues. The V end lost 5 bases, the J end lost 5 bases, and 13 bases lay between the germline ends. Per germline, CDR1 MNHEY and CDR2 SMNVEV (reference sequence). The DNA of the CDR3 is TGTGCCAGCAGTGCATACAGGGTTCACGAGCAGTACTTC. It translates to CASSAYRVHEQYF.

This clonotype has only one observation. The rearrangement links TRBV21-1 to TRBJ2-5; the tabulated D call, TRBD1, remains unverified against the DNA. The assigned J gene may be wrong: the sequence end matches TRBJ2-7 better. TRBV21-1 is designated a pseudogene. This CDR3 comprises 15 residues. The CDR3 DNA follows: TGTGCCAGCAGCAAAGTTAGGACAGGGGAATCCGAGCAGTACTTC. Translated, it gives CASSKVRTGESEQYF.

J is TRBJ2-7 and V is TRBV5-1; D unclear. Trimming took 0 bases from V and 0 from J, leaving 10 bases between them. The germline V gene has CDR1 SGHRS and CDR2 YFSETQ. This CDR3 comprises 15 residues. In nucleotides, the CDR3 is TGCGCCAGCAGCTTGGTTCCAGGATACTCCTACGAGCAGTACTTC. Its protein product is CASSLVPGYSYEQYF.

This clonotype was detected many times. The chain combines TRBV15 with TRBJ2-4, with D uncertain. The CDR3 covers 13 residues. V was shortened by 0 bases and J by 8 bases, with 8 bases between the two germline ends. Germline assignment: CDR1 LNHNV and CDR2 YYDKDF (reference sequence). The CDR3 nucleotides read TGTGCCACCAGCAGAGAGGGATGGCACATTCAGTACTTC. This encodes CATSREGWHIQYF. Full variable domain (remainder filled in from reference TRBV15 and TRBJ2-4): DAMVIQNPRYQVTQFGKPVTLSCSQTLNHNVMYWYQQKSSQAPKLLFHYYDKDFNNEADTPDNFQSRRPNTSFCFLDIRSPGLGDTAMYLCATSREGWHIQYFGAGTRLSVL.

This clonotype was detected only a few times. The chain couples TRBV6-1 to TRBJ2-3; D call uncertain. V was clipped by 6 bases and J by 0 bases, with 19 bases between them. The CDR3 spans 17 residues. CDR1 is MNHNS and CDR2 is SASEGT in the germline V gene. CDR3 region: CASSTAGILGSTDTQYF. CDR3 sequence (DNA): TGTGCCAGCAGCACGGCAGGCATTCTGGGTAGCACAGATACGCAGTATTTT.

This clonotype showed up just once. The chain links TRBV12-3 or TRBV12-4 to TRBJ2-5, with 8 bases that match TRBD1. V was pared by 0 bases and J by 7 bases, with 7 bases of the junction left unmatched. The CDR3 consists of 15 residues. Written as DNA, the CDR3 is TGTGCCAGCAGTTTAGCGCGGCAGGGGGCTGGGACCCAGTACTTC. This translates into CASSLARQGAGTQYF.

This clonotype was seen a handful of times. The rearrangement uses TRBV29-1 and TRBJ1-2; TRBD1 aligns across 7 bases. Trimming cost V 6 bases and J 3 bases; bases outside gene matches: 10. The CDR3 covers 14 residues. From germline, CDR1 is SQVTM and CDR2 ANQGSEA. The CDR3 spells CSVALQGWDYGYTF. The CDR3 coding sequence is TGCAGCGTCGCATTACAGGGGTGGGACTATGGCTACACCTTC.

This clonotype was observed a single time. Relative to the germline gene, one junction end is altered; a read error may explain this. This sequence joins TRBV28 and TRBJ2-7; D unclear. Gene TRBJ2-5 matches the end of the DNA better, so the J call may be wrong. This CDR3 has 13 residues. Germline V gene lookup returns CDR1 MDHEN and CDR2 SYDVKM. The CDR3 region is CTSSFVPQETQYF. The CDR3 nucleotides read TGTACCAGCAGTTTTGTTCCCCAAGAGACCCAGTACTTC.

V gene TRBV7-9 combines with J gene TRBJ2-5, with D perhaps TRBD1 or TRBD2 (6 bases each). From germline, CDR1 is SEHNR and CDR2 FQNEAQ (reference sequence). Trimming removed 2 bases at V and 3 bases at J, with 13 bases between. CDR3 length: 15 residues. The CDR3 coding sequence is TGTGCCAGCAGCTTATACGGGGGCGCCGAAGAGACCCAGTACTTC. The encoded protein is CASSLYGGAEETQYF.

This sequence joins TRBV29-1 and TRBJ1-1, with D hard to call. CDR1 is SQVTM, CDR2 ANQGSEA, per germline. There are 11 residues in the CDR3. Between the trimmed V and J ends, which lost 2 bases and 8 bases, there was a span of 9 bases. The CDR3 is CSVETRREAFF. CDR3 coding DNA: TGCAGCGTTGAAACGAGAAGAGAAGCTTTCTTT.

In its sample, this clonotype was seen once. Sequence at one end of the junction differs from germline and may be a read error. The genes are TRBV7-9 and TRBJ1-3; D is ambiguous. Germline-derived CDR1 and CDR2 are SEHNR and FQNEAQ (reference sequence). The CDR3 loop spans 13 amino acids. Written as DNA, the CDR3 is TGTGCCGGTCGACCTAACTCTGGTAACACCATATATTTT. This gives the protein CAGRPNSGNTIYF.

Regarding this clonotype: At one boundary the junction diverges from the germline segment, which might be a read error. The CDR3 sequence is CSSSGSNYGYTF. The CDR3 bases are TGCAGTTCTAGCGGATCTAACTATGGCTACACCTTC. This sequence joins TRBV20-1 and TRBJ1-2; D call uncertain. Germline CDR1 DFQATT, CDR2 SNEGSKA (reference sequence). This CDR3 is built from 12 residues.

Ten or more counts support this clonotype. J is TRBJ2-3 and V is TRBV4-3; D ambiguous. The germline V gene encodes CDR1 LGHNA and CDR2 YSLEER. The CDR3 totals 15 residues. V was shortened by 1 base and J by 4 bases, with 12 bases between the two germline ends. The CDR3 region has the DNA TGCGCCAGCAGCCAAGTTTTCCAAAACCCAGATACGCAGTATTTT. Encoded protein: CASSQVFQNPDTQYF.

The chain carries TRBV4-3 and TRBJ2-1; TRBD2 aligns across 8 bases. Germline values: CDR1 LGHNA, CDR2 YSLEER. This CDR3 is 15 amino acids long. V was pared by 0 bases and J by 10 bases, with 8 bases of the junction left unmatched. CDR3 sequence reads: CASSQDSFAGGEQFF. The CDR3 coding sequence is TGCGCCAGCAGCCAAGATTCTTTTGCGGGAGGAGAGCAGTTCTTC.

The chain links TRBV12-3 or TRBV12-4 to TRBJ2-2, with D perhaps matching TRBD1 (6 bases). The V end lost 3 bases, the J end lost 4 bases, and 9 bases lay between the germline ends. This CDR3 has 14 amino acids. The CDR3 DNA reads TGTGCCAGCAGTTTGGACAGAACCACCGGGGAGCTGTTTTTT. The encoded protein is CASSLDRTTGELFF.

This clonotype occurred a few times. This chain links TRBV20-1 with TRBJ2-7; the D is unclear. V was pared by 2 bases and J by 4 bases, with 12 bases between. The germline gives CDR1 DFQATT, CDR2 SNEGSKA (reference sequence). This CDR3 spans 13 amino acids. The CDR3, as DNA: TGCAGTGCTAGAACCAACATAATGTACGAGCAGTACTTC. It yields the protein CSARTNIMYEQYF.

This chain connects TRBV20-1 to TRBJ2-4; D may be TRBD1 or TRBD2 (5 bases each). V dropped 4 bases and J dropped 0 bases, with 7 bases sitting between them. This CDR3 is 13 amino acids long. The germline gives CDR1 DFQATT, CDR2 SNEGSKA (reference sequence). CDR3 amino acids: CSATGLAKNIQYF. In DNA, the CDR3 is TGCAGTGCTACGGGGCTAGCCAAAAACATTCAGTACTTC.